Following are 6 T cell receptor beta chains from one sample sequenced in a study of cytomegalovirus exposure and HLA in healthy donors. Use of 60 Vbeta and 13 Jbeta primers characterized the PCR. Profiling relied on immunoSEQ multiplex PCR, and the TCRdb table lists in-frame clones only, not all of them. The data hold some 150,000 clones, with about 70% observed a single time. Sequencing was performed on PBMCs. The source of these receptors is a man in his late teens or twenties in good health and CMV-seronegative.

V and J are TRBV18 and TRBJ1-2, with TRBD1 identical over 8 bases. The CDR3 sequence is 15 residues long. Looked up from germline, CDR1 is KGHSH and CDR2 is LQKENI. V lost 5 bases to trimming and J lost 3 bases; unmatched junction nucleotides: 8. CDR3 sequence: CASSTRTGSYYGYTF. The CDR3 DNA follows: TGTGCCAGCTCAACACGGACAGGGAGCTACTATGGCTACACCTTC.

V gene TRBV19 combines with J gene TRBJ1-5, with 10 bases matching TRBD1. This CDR3 contains 15 residues. V dropped 7 bases and J dropped 0; count of bases not matched to a gene: 3. Germline CDR1 LNHDA, CDR2 SQIVND (reference sequence). CDR3 in DNA: TGTGCCAGTATGGACAGGGGGTATAGCAATCAGCCCCAGCATTTT. It codes for CASMDRGYSNQPQHF.

The chain links TRBV6-1 to TRBJ2-1, with D tentatively TRBD2 (6 bases). The CDR3 totals 15 residues. The germline gives CDR1 MNHNS, CDR2 SASEGT. V lost 2 bases and J lost 3, with 11 bases in between. CDR3 region: CASSERLDGYNEQFF. Written as DNA, the CDR3 is TGTGCCAGCAGTGAAAGACTAGACGGCTACAATGAGCAGTTCTTC.

This sequence joins TRBV6-1 and TRBJ1-5; D gene unclear. Germline V gene sequence: CDR1 MNHNS, CDR2 SASEGT. Trimming removed 0 bases from V and 1 base from J, with 16 bases in between. This CDR3 spans 18 amino acids. The CDR3 spells CASSEASGWERSNQPQHF. The CDR3 region has the DNA TGTGCCAGCAGTGAAGCGTCGGGGTGGGAGAGGAGCAATCAGCCCCAGCATTTT.

This rearrangement joins TRBV18 to TRBJ2-3; 8 nucleotides agree with TRBD2. CDR3 length: 15 residues. Germline V CDR1 and CDR2: KGHSH, LQKENI. J gave up 8 bases and V 0 bases, and 7 bases lay outside the gene matches. As DNA, the CDR3 is TGTGCCAGCTCACCACCCGCGTCTAGCGGGCGTACGCAGTATTTT. It encodes CASSPPASSGRTQYF.

The genes are TRBV7-6 and TRBJ2-1; tentatively, D is TRBD2 (5 bases). This CDR3 has 12 amino acids. Trimming left V 2 bases short and J 8 bases short, with 7 bases between. CDR1 is SGHVS, CDR2 FNYEAQ, per germline. CDR3 loop: CASSLTSHEQFF. The CDR3 DNA follows: TGTGCCAGCAGCTTAACTAGTCATGAGCAGTTCTTC.